The 2 T cell receptor beta chains given below trace back to one sample, sequenced in a study of T cells after somatic rescue of genetic block. Produced via immunoSEQ multiplex PCR; TCRdb's table is partial and in-frame only. This table has 45,000 to 70,000 clones, approximately 96% appearing once. The sequenced sample consisted of peripheral blood mononuclear cells (PBMCs). These receptors were taken from a child in the first two years of life.

This rearrangement joins TRBV28 to TRBJ2-6; perhaps TRBD2 as D (5 bases). Germline CDR1 MDHEN, CDR2 SYDVKM. V was shortened by 8 bases and J by 4 bases, with 9 bases between the two germline ends. CDR3 length: 13 amino acids. The CDR3 DNA reads TGTGCCAGCGGCCCGGGGGGGGCCAACGTCCTGACTTTC. It codes for CASGPGGANVLTF.

The V gene is TRBV15, the J gene TRBJ1-1; tentative D call: TRBD1 (6 bases). Trimming removed 1 base from V and 5 bases from J, with 14 bases in between. The CDR3 totals 15 residues. Germline V gives CDR1 LNHNV, CDR2 YYDKDF (reference sequence). CDR3 amino acids: CATSRADRGVTEAFF. The CDR3 nucleotides are TGTGCCACCAGCAGAGCCGATAGGGGGGTTACTGAAGCTTTCTTT.